This TCR beta chain came from a study of blood T cell repertoires in COVID-19. The table lists this clone with a count of one. Authors' methods: Reference gene primer amplification in the assay estimated nucleated cell counts. Generated by immunoSEQ multiplex PCR, the TCRdb table keeps only in-frame clones and is missing some. V, J and clone size derive from that table, while D and trimming were established from the DNA sequence. The sample carries about 230,000 clones, approximately 89% recorded once. The source is a woman aged 25 to 39 with acute COVID-19. Source material: PBMCs or T cells enriched from blood (not recorded which).

CDR3: CASSIAGGPPDTQYF. Here the CDR3 DNA reads TGTGCCAGCAGCATAGCGGGGGGGCCTCCAGATACGCAGTATTTT. This sequence joins TRBV7-3 and TRBJ2-3; 11 bases map to TRBD2. Germline V CDR1 and CDR2: SGHTA, FQGTGA. The CDR3 sequence is 15 residues long. Losses at the gene ends were 5 bases for V and 4 bases for J; bases not matched to a gene: 5.